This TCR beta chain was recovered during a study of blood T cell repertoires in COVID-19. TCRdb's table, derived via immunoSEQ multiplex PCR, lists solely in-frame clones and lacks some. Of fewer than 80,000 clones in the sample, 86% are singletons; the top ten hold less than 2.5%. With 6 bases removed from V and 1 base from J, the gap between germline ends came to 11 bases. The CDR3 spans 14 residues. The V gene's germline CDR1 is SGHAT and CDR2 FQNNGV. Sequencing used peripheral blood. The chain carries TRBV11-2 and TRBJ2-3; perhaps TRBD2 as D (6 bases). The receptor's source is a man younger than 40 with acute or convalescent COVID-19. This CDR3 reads CASRRLVRTDTQYF. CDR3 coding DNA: TGTGCCAGCAGACGACTAGTGCGCACAGATACGCAGTATTTT.